This T cell receptor beta chain was sequenced in a study of blood T cell repertoires in COVID-19. On the study more broadly: Samples of COVID-19 (acute and convalescent) were obtained from the United States, Italy and Spain. T cells, B-cell-depleted T cells, or PBMCs provided the cDNA or gDNA that served as material.

As handled by the study authors: Nucleated cell counts were estimated from reference gene primer amplification. TCRdb's copy holds only in-frame clones and misses some; the assay was immunoSEQ multiplex PCR. The D gene and trimming were derived from the DNA, and the V and J assignments and clone size from that table. The sample carries 130,000 to 150,000 clones, roughly 77% recorded once. Trimming took 5 bases from V and 1 from J; bases not matched to a gene: 8. The CDR3 contains 16 residues. The germline V gene has CDR1 MDHEN and CDR2 SYDVKM. This clone was counted a single time. This TCR came from a man aged 60 to 69 with acute or convalescent COVID-19. This chain links TRBV28 with TRBJ2-4, with 7 nucleotides matching TRBD2. Sequenced sample: peripheral blood. The CDR3 protein is CASSGVTSEAKNIQYF. The DNA for the CDR3 is TGTGCCAGCAGTGGAGTCACTAGCGAGGCCAAAAACATTCAGTACTTC.